This TCR beta chain stems from a study of blood T cell repertoires in COVID-19. At the level of the study: Italy, Spain and the United States were the sources of the convalescent and acute COVID-19 samples. T cells, B-cell-depleted T cells, or PBMCs supplied cDNA or gDNA.

As originally analysed: Reference gene primers were amplified, and this amplification served to estimate nucleated cell counts. The assay was immunoSEQ multiplex PCR, and TCRdb's table has in-frame clones only and misses some. The DNA gave D and trimming, while V, J and clone size come from that table. The sample consists of approximately 170,000 clones, more than 75% of them appearing once. The clonotype comes from a man aged 18 to 30 with active or convalescent COVID-19. Sample: peripheral blood.

The CDR3 region is CASSLPATGTNSPLHF. As DNA, the CDR3 is TGTGCCAGCAGCTTACCGGCGACAGGGACTAATTCACCCCTCCACTTT. This chain links TRBV7-8 with TRBJ1-6; 7 nucleotides match TRBD1. The CDR3 runs 16 residues. Per germline, CDR1 SGHVS and CDR2 FQNEAQ. Losses at the gene ends were 2 bases for V and 6 bases for J; bases not matched to a gene: 7.